These T cell receptor beta chains were read from a single sample in a study of OX40 agonist ivuxolimab in advanced cancers. The table came from immunoSEQ multiplex PCR; TCRdb's copy has only in-frame clones and leaves some out. The data contain tens of thousands of clones, about nine tenths of them singletons. Here the sequenced sample was CD4+ or CD8+ T cells sorted from blood, taken in a trial of the OX40 agonist ivuxolimab. These receptors all stem from an adult with an advanced solid tumor such as melanoma, head and neck, liver or kidney cancer. Both conserved end residues are part of each CDR3. A D gene is named only where the DNA matches it firmly. Rows give clone size only sometimes, using once, few, many, or a class for an expanded clone.

d_call,j_call,clone_size,v_call,cdr3_aa,cdr3_nt
TRBD2,TRBJ2-1,.,TRBV2,CASSEAPLSGRINEQFF,TGTGCCAGCAGTGAAGCCCCCCTAAGCGGGAGAATCAATGAGCAGTTCTTC
TRBD1,TRBJ1-2,.,TRBV7-9,CASSISSGTGGRSNYGYTF,TGTGCCAGCAGCATATCTTCCGGGACAGGGGGAAGAAGTAACTATGGCTACACCTTC
TRBD1,TRBJ1-3,.,TRBV11-2,CASSFQGANTIYF,TGTGCCAGCAGCTTCCAGGGGGCAAACACCATATATTTT
.,TRBJ1-1,.,TRBV27,CASSLKGNTEAFF,TGTGCCAGCAGTTTAAAGGGAAACACTGAAGCTTTCTTT
.,TRBJ1-1,.,TRBV11-2,CASSKTVVGAFF,TGTGCCAGCAGCAAGACAGTTGTTGGCGCTTTCTTT
TRBD1,TRBJ2-1,.,TRBV9,CASSVDVTGNNEQFF,TGTGCCAGCAGCGTAGACGTGACAGGGAACAATGAGCAGTTCTTC
.,TRBJ2-1,.,TRBV18,CASSPQGRYNEQFF,TGTGCCAGCTCACCTCAGGGGAGGTACAATGAGCAGTTCTTC
.,TRBJ2-2,.,TRBV29-1,CSVAIGQSITGELFF,TGCAGCGTCGCCATTGGACAGTCTATCACCGGGGAGCTGTTTTTT
.,TRBJ2-1,once,TRBV7-7,CASSLGAWGEQFF,TGTGCCAGCTCCCTGGGCGCTTGGGGTGAGCAGTTCTTC
TRBD1,TRBJ1-4,.,TRBV6-1,CASRRTGGLGEKLFF,TGTGCCAGCAGAAGGACAGGGGGATTAGGCGAAAAACTGTTTTTT
TRBD1,TRBJ1-1,.,TRBV30,CAGNRGRTEAFF,TGTGCCGGGAACAGGGGGCGAACTGAAGCTTTCTTT
TRBD1,TRBJ2-2,.,TRBV5-1,CASSLGADRATGELFF,TGCGCCAGCAGCTTGGGCGCGGACAGGGCCACCGGGGAGCTGTTTTTT
TRBD1,TRBJ1-1,.,TRBV27,CASSSYRGLNTEAFF,TGTGCCAGCAGTTCATACAGGGGGCTGAACACTGAAGCTTTCTTT
.,TRBJ2-2,.,TRBV30,CAWSVRTGGELFF,TGTGCCTGGAGTGTAAGGACCGGCGGGGAGCTGTTTTTT
TRBD1,TRBJ2-5,.,TRBV2,CASSNRGQETQYF,TGTGCCAGCAGTAACAGGGGGCAGGAGACCCAGTACTTC